The source of this T cell receptor (beta chain) is a study of T cell responses to AZD1222 COVID-19 vaccine (dated by TCRdb to the early 2020s). The study in broad terms: AZD1222 recipients with second doses at about 4 weeks or about 12 weeks were pooled, because spike-specific TCR depth and breadth did not differ between schedules. TCR sequencing was performed for 230 to 250 trial participants, of whom about 210 were given two doses of AZD1222 and approximately 25 were given two doses of MenACWY control vaccine. Enrollment into the trials was organized by age into subgroups of 18-55, 56-69 and 70-plus years, and those subgroups contained approximately 160, 26 and 62 TCR-sequenced participants, respectively.

Results the study describes overall, beyond this receptor: A significant rise in spike-specific TCR breadth and depth was observed after two AZD1222 doses relative to day 0 and relative to MenACWY recipients. CD4 TCRs associated with the vaccine covered the entire spike protein, and the dominant responses were in regions 160-218 and 743-854. No day 14 peak-response samples were available, so repertoires were characterized only after the peak T cell response. The 56-69-year group was small, and its depth increase did not reach significance, likely because of low power. Reportedly, almost half of the unique spike-specific TCRs recognized epitopes lying outside the regions that are mutated in the B.1.351 and B.1.1.7 variants. Participants were mostly white British and included more females than males, and it was suggested by the authors that clonal diversity may have been underestimated. Only five to seven AZD1222 recipients were SARS-CoV-2 seropositive at baseline, limiting conclusions about previously exposed vaccinees.

Counted from cysteine to phenylalanine, this CDR3 has 15 amino acids. Of all the DNA, just the CDR3 is kept, 45 bases in frame from base 1. From V the trimming removes 4 bases and from J it removes 0 bases, while the gene matches leave 6 bases of the junction unaccounted for. CDR1 and CDR2 (SGHNT, YYREEE) derive from the germline V gene (reference sequence). The CDR3 regions of human TCRbeta chains were subjected to immunosequencing. Regarding the original processing steps: Repertoire TCRs were checked for matches against a reference library of SARS-CoV-2-specific TCRs that had been generated using the MIRA antigen-specificity platform. Breadth was defined as the fraction of unique TCRs that were SARS-CoV-2-associated, and depth was defined as the fraction of total T cells that were SARS-CoV-2-associated. Using the MIRA data, every spike-specific TCR was mapped to the spike region that the TCR reacted to and assigned to either a CD4 or a CD8 class. Log10-transformed breadth and depth values were compared by one-way ANOVA with Sidak's multiple comparisons tests. Imported from immuneACCESS, the table was reduced by TCRdb to in-frame sequences with V and J called. These copies leave out some clones; in studies compared against another copy, an unresolved V gene accounts for under half, and the cause of the remainder is not known. Clonal size and the V and J genes are those of that table, whereas D and trimming came from the DNA. In this sample the table shows about 190,000 clones, under 95% of which occur a single time. The top ten clonotypes cover over 0.85% of the sample.

With regard to this clone: What this receptor recognizes is not known. Base qualities are missing; no much larger clone stands one base away.

The sample's time point label, in plain terms: baseline before first vaccination. The vaccinee samples were drawn from two UK trials, COV001 and COV002, one of which was a single-blind randomized controlled phase 2/3 trial testing AZD1222 (ChAdOx1 nCoV-19) in healthy adults. For TCRbeta chain sequencing, PBMC samples from trial participants were taken at day 0 and at day 28 after the second dose. This sequence was found in an adult in good health. Sequenced here: peripheral blood, sampled on day 0 of AZD1222 vaccination. In this chain, TRBV5-4 is recombined with TRBJ1-2; 7 bases in the junction line up with TRBD1. CDR3 sequence: CASSPGGESNYGYTF. The nucleotide sequence is TGTGCCAGCAGCCCAGGGGGAGAATCTAACTATGGCTACACCTTC.